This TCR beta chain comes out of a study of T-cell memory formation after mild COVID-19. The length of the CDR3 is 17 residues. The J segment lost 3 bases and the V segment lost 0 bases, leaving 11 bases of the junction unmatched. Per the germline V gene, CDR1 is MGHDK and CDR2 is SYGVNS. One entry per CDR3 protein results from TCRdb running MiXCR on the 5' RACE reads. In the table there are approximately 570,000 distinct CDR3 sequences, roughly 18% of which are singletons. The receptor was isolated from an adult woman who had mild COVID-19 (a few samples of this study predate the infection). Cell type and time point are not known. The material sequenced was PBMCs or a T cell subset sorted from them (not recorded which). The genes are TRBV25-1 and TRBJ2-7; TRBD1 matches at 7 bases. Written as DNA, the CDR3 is TGTGCCAGCAGTGAATACCTCCGGGACAGAAAGCACTACGAGCAGTACTTC. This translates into CASSEYLRDRKHYEQYF.